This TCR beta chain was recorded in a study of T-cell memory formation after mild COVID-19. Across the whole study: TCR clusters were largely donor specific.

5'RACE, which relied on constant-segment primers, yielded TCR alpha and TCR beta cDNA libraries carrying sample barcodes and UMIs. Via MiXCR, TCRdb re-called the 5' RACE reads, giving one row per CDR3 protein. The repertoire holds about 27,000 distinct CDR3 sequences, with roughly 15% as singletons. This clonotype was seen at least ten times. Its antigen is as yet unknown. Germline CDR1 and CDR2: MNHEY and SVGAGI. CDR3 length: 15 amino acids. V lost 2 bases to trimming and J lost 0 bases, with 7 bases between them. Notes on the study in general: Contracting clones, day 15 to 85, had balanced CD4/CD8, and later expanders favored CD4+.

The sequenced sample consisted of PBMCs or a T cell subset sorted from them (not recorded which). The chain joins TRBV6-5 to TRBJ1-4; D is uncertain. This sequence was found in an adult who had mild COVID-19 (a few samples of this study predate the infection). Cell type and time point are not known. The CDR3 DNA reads TGTGCCAGCAGTTACCACAGCGCAACTAATGAAAAACTGTTTTTT. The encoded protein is CASSYHSATNEKLFF.